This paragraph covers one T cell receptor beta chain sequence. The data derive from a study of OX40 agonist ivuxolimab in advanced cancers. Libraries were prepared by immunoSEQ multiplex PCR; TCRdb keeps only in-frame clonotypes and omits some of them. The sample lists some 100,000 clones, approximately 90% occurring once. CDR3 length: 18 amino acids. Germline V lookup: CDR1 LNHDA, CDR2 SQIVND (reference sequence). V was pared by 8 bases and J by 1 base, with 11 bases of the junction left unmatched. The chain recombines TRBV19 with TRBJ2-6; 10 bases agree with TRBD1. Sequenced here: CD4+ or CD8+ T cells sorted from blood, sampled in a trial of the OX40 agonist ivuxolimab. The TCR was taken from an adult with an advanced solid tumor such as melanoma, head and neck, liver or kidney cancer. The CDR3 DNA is TGTGCCAGTTGGGACAGGGGTGACTTGTCTTCTGGGGCCAACGTCCTGACTTTC. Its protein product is CASWDRGDLSSGANVLTF.